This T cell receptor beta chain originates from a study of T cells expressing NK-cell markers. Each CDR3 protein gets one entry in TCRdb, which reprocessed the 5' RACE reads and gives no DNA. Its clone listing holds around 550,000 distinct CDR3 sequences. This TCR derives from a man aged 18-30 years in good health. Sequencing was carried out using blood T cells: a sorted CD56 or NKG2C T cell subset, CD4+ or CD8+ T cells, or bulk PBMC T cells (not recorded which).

The CDR3 is CASSYSGPSTDTQYF. The rearrangement uses TRBV9 and TRBJ2-3; TCRdb gives TRBD2 as the D gene, but with no DNA this cannot be confirmed. The CDR3 spans 15 residues. CDR1 and CDR2 (germline): SGDLS, YYNGEE. Together with reference TRBV9 and TRBJ2-3, the CDR3 gives the full variable domain: DSGVTQTPKHLITATGQRVTLRCSPRSGDLSVYWYQQSLDQGLQFLIQYYNGEERAKGNILERFSAQQFPDLHSELNLSSLELGDSALYFCASSYSGPSTDTQYFGPGTRLTVL.